This record looks at one T cell receptor (beta chain) sequence and its context. The target antigen is unknown. This sample stems from a study of T-cell memory formation after mild COVID-19. Study details: Clustering of TCRs was largely donor specific. Findings and caveats of the study: Mainly CM and EM harbored the contracting CD4+ clones; mainly EMRA harbored the CD8+ ones. That cross-reactive memory joined was suggested by some responding clones appearing in pre-infection memory.

A single record per CDR3 protein comes from TCRdb applying MiXCR to the 5' RACE reads. The table includes 200,000 or so distinct CDR3 sequences, around 9.1% detected once. After removal of 4 bases from V and 6 bases from J, the junction contained 7 bases not matched to a gene. Germline V gene lookup returns CDR1 WSHSY and CDR2 SAAADI. The CDR3 is made up of 14 amino acids. The source of this sequence is a man between 18 and 35 years old who had mild COVID-19 (a few samples of this study predate the infection). Cell type and time point are not known. The V call is TRBV10-2, the J call TRBJ2-3, with TRBD1 identical over 7 bases. The sequenced sample consisted of PBMCs or a T cell subset sorted from them (not recorded which). Here the CDR3 reads CASSGPGGRDTQYF. As DNA, the CDR3 is TGCGCCAGCAGTGGGCCAGGGGGTAGGGATACGCAGTATTTT.